These T cell receptor beta chains were read from a single sample in a study of OX40 agonist ivuxolimab in advanced cancers. The protocol was immunoSEQ multiplex PCR, while the TCRdb copy is restricted to in-frame clones and leaves out a portion. Of about 58,000 clones listed, 80% to 90% are singletons. Specimen: CD4+ or CD8+ T cells sorted from blood, collected in a trial of the OX40 agonist ivuxolimab. All receptors come from an adult with an advanced solid tumor such as melanoma, head and neck, liver or kidney cancer. The CDR3 runs from the conserved cysteine through the conserved F or W. The order of the fields is clone size, V gene, D gene, J gene, CDR3 DNA, CDR3 protein. A D gene is named only where the DNA matches it firmly. Expanded clones get a size class; other rows say once, few or many, or leave the size out.

>NA|TRBV19|TRBD1|TRBJ1-5
TGTGCCAGTAGTGTCGGCAGGGGACAGCCCCAGCCCCAGCATTTT
CASSVGRGQPQPQHF
>NA|TRBV29-1|NA|TRBJ1-3
TGCAGCGGACAGTCCCACTCTGGAAACACCATATATTTT
CSGQSHSGNTIYF
>few|TRBV11-3|NA|TRBJ1-1
TGTGCCAGCAGCTTAGTCCCGGGGGGAAACACTGAAGCTTTCTTT
CASSLVPGGNTEAFF
>NA|TRBV14|TRBD2|TRBJ2-1
TGTGCCAGCAGCGCACATCCCGGGACTAGCGGGAGAAGCGAGCAGTTCTTC
CASSAHPGTSGRSEQFF
>few|TRBV4-3|NA|TRBJ2-7
TGCGCCAGCAGCCAAGATGGACATACCGAGCAGTACTTC
CASSQDGHTEQYF
>NA|TRBV6-5|NA|TRBJ1-6
TGTGCCAGCAGTTACGAGGGGGTCTATTCACCCCTCCACTTT
CASSYEGVYSPLHF
>NA|TRBV13|TRBD2|TRBJ2-5
TGTGCCAGCAGCTCCCAGCGGGAACAAGAGACCCAGTACTTC
CASSSQREQETQYF
>NA|TRBV28|NA|TRBJ2-5
TGTGCCAGCAGGGTACCGGGAGGGACAGGGTTAATGGAGACCCAGTACTTC
CASRVPGGTGLMETQYF
>NA|TRBV7-9|NA|TRBJ1-2
TGTGCCAGCAGCTTAAATTGGGGCTACACCTTC
CASSLNWGYTF
>NA|TRBV2|TRBD2|TRBJ2-1
TGTGCCAGCAGCGGACTAGCGGGAGGGCCCGGGAATGAGCAGTTCTTC
CASSGLAGGPGNEQFF
>medium-sized|TRBV6-5|NA|TRBJ1-2
TGTGCCAGCGGGCGCGGGCTCCGCTATGGCTACACCTTC
CASGRGLRYGYTF
>once|TRBV7-8|NA|TRBJ2-2
TGTGCCAGCAGCTTAGCAGCCGGCGGCACCACCGGGGAGCTGTTTTTT
CASSLAAGGTTGELFF
>NA|TRBV7-6|NA|TRBJ2-5
TGTGCCAGCAGCTTTTCTCGTGCCAGCGGCCTACAAGAGACCCAGTACTTC
CASSFSRASGLQETQYF
>NA|TRBV2|NA|TRBJ2-1
TGTGCCAGCAGCCAGAGCTCCTACAATGAGCAGTTCTTC
CASSQSSYNEQFF
>NA|TRBV11-2|TRBD2|TRBJ2-3
TGTGCCAGCAGCAGTCTAGACGGGAGGACAGATACGCAGTATTTT
CASSSLDGRTDTQYF